One and the same sample provided the 14 T cell receptor beta chains below, sequenced in a study of long-term antiretroviral therapy in people with HIV. Investigators performed immunoSEQ version v3.0 at survey level. The method was immunoSEQ multiplex PCR; TCRdb's version includes in-frame clones alone and lacks a portion of them. The repertoire consists of around 30,000 clones, with around 85% occurring once and the leading ten covering just under 8.5%. The material was unsorted PBMCs, obtained 3 years after starting antiretroviral therapy. Source of these receptors: a man aged 35 to 55 with HIV.

The chain uses TRBV25-1 and TRBJ2-7; no clear D. V lost 1 base and J 5 bases, leaving 12 bases between the germline ends. The V gene's germline CDR1 is MGHDK and CDR2 SYGVNS. This CDR3 has 14 amino acids. For the CDR3, the DNA is TGTGCCAGCAGTGAATCCGGGTCGTACCACGAGCAGTACTTC. It is translated as CASSESGSYHEQYF.

The chain joins TRBV13 to TRBJ2-1, with D perhaps TRBD1 or TRBD2 (5 bases each). Germline V gene sequence: CDR1 PRHDT, CDR2 FYEKMQ (reference sequence). Trimming removed 4 bases from V and 1 base from J, with 8 bases in between. This CDR3 spans 14 amino acids. In DNA form, the CDR3 reads TGTGCCAGCAGCTCGGGACCGTCCTACAATGAGCAGTTCTTC. Amino acid sequence: CASSSGPSYNEQFF.

This clone appeared a few times. The chain recombines TRBV27 with TRBJ1-6; tentatively, D is TRBD1 (6 bases). The CDR3 consists of 14 residues. V lost 5 bases to trimming and J lost 9 bases, with 14 bases between them. CDR1 and CDR2 (germline): MNHEY, SMNVEV (reference sequence). For the CDR3, the DNA is TGTGCCAGCAGTGCTTACAGGGAGCTTTCACCCCTCCACTTT. It yields the protein CASSAYRELSPLHF.

This chain joins TRBV29-1 and TRBJ1-2; 8 bases line up with TRBD1. J gave up 3 bases and V 3 bases, and 3 bases lay outside the gene matches. The CDR3 runs 13 residues. In germline, CDR1 is SQVTM, CDR2 ANQGSEA. The CDR3 reads CSVEDRVDYGYTF. CDR3 coding DNA: TGCAGCGTTGAGGACAGGGTGGACTATGGCTACACCTTC.

This rearrangement joins TRBV13 to TRBJ2-3, with D hard to call. V was shortened by 0 bases and J by 4 bases, with 5 bases between the two germline ends. This CDR3 contains 13 residues. Looked up from germline, CDR1 is PRHDT and CDR2 is FYEKMQ (reference sequence). The CDR3 DNA reads TGTGCCAGCAGCTTAGGAAATCCAGATACGCAGTATTTT. Protein sequence: CASSLGNPDTQYF.

This chain uses TRBV2 with TRBJ1-1, with D possibly TRBD1 on 6 matching bases. The CDR3 sequence is 13 residues long. The germline gives CDR1 SNHLY, CDR2 FYNNEI. V gave up 2 bases and J gave up 3 bases, with 7 bases separating them. CDR3 protein: CASSEPGDTEAFF. Written as DNA, the CDR3 is TGTGCCAGCAGTGAACCAGGGGACACTGAAGCTTTCTTT.

The rearrangement uses TRBV5-6 and TRBJ1-5; D gene unclear. V lost 0 bases and J lost 5, with 6 bases in between. Germline CDR1 reads SGHDT; CDR2 reads YYEEEE. CDR3 size: 13 residues. The CDR3 spells CASSLGGDQPQHF. The CDR3, as DNA: TGTGCCAGCAGCTTGGGGGGTGATCAGCCCCAGCATTTT.

The gene calls are TRBV11-1 and TRBJ2-1; D gene unclear. The V end was cut by 5 bases, the J end by 5 bases, with 7 bases between. CDR3 length: 12 amino acids. Germline CDR1 and CDR2: SGHAT and FQDESV (reference sequence). The CDR3 here is CASSPSNNEQFF. The CDR3 region has the DNA TGTGCCAGCAGCCCTAGTAACAATGAGCAGTTCTTC.

V is TRBV6-5 and J is TRBJ2-1, with 7 bases identical to TRBD2. V was clipped by 6 bases and J by 9 bases; unmatched bases: 14. The length of the CDR3 is 15 residues. Looked up from germline, CDR1 is MNHEY and CDR2 is SVGAGI. The DNA of the CDR3 is TGTGCCAGCAGCCCCGGGACTAATCTACTACGTGAGCAGTTCTTC. It specifies CASSPGTNLLREQFF.

This clone occurred a few times. This chain uses TRBV7-9 with TRBJ2-7; D call uncertain. Germline CDR1 is SEHNR and CDR2 is FQNEAQ (reference sequence). The CDR3 has 12 amino acids. The ends were cut back, 3 bases at V and 1 base at J, with 4 bases in the middle. CDR3 coding DNA: TGTGCCAGCAGCTTCGAATCCTACGAGCAGTACTTC. It translates to CASSFESYEQYF.

The chain joins TRBV11-3 to TRBJ1-1; D gene uncertain. CDR3 length: 14 residues. The V and J ends lost 2 bases and 0 bases respectively, with 7 bases between them. Germline loops: CDR1 SGHNT, CDR2 YENEEA. The CDR3 DNA is TGTGCCAGCAGCTTAACAAGAATGAACACTGAAGCTTTCTTT. Protein product: CASSLTRMNTEAFF.

V gene TRBV5-5 combines with J gene TRBJ2-3, with 8 bases lining up with TRBD1. The CDR3 has 16 amino acids. Trimming took 0 bases from V and 2 from J; bases not matched to a gene: 5. Germline V gene lookup returns CDR1 SGHKS and CDR2 YYEKEE (reference sequence). CDR3 loop: CASSLGGQGPTDTQYF. CDR3 nucleotides: TGTGCCAGCAGCTTGGGTGGACAGGGACCCACAGATACGCAGTATTTT.

The chain employs TRBV10-2 and TRBJ2-1; the D is unclear. The V gene lost 2 bases and the J gene lost 6 bases, with 2 bases spanning the gap. There are 11 residues in the CDR3. Germline V gives CDR1 WSHSY, CDR2 SAAADI. The CDR3 DNA sequence: TGCGCCAGCAGTGAGGGCAATGAGCAGTTCTTC. It codes for CASSEGNEQFF.

The V gene is TRBV15, the J gene TRBJ2-3; TRBD1 matches at 7 bases. The V gene end was trimmed by 2 bases and the J gene end by 3 bases; junction bases not matched to a gene: 2. Germline V lookup: CDR1 LNHNV, CDR2 YYDKDF (reference sequence). The CDR3 totals 14 residues. The CDR3 sequence is CATSRPGGTDTQYF. CDR3 DNA: TGTGCCACCAGCAGACCAGGGGGTACAGATACGCAGTATTTT.